This entry describes one TCR beta chain. The antigen is not known. The donors were part of the validation cohort of roughly 110 subjects. That cohort was separate from the first cohort, which comprised under 700 subjects. Clones were read by immunoSEQ multiplex PCR, and TCRdb kept only the in-frame ones, dropping some. The sample lists 76,000 or so clones, 90% to 95% occurring once. The data stem from a study of cytomegalovirus exposure and HLA in healthy donors. Study-level results: Despite most TCR sequences being rare, some public TCRs occurred in many donors.

This clonotype originated in a young woman in good health and CMV-seronegative. The sequenced material came from PBMCs.

The CDR3, as DNA: TGTGCCAGCAGTTCCAGAAGGAGGGGGCTGATTTTCAGGTCCTACAATGAGCAGTTCTTC. Amino acid sequence: CASSSRRRGLIFRSYNEQFF. This chain uses TRBV27 with TRBJ2-1; D possibly corresponds to TRBD1 (7 bases). Deletions cut 4 bases from V and 1 base from J, with 26 bases between. Per the germline V gene, CDR1 is MNHEY and CDR2 is SMNVEV (reference sequence). The CDR3 covers 20 residues.